This entry lists 5 T cell receptor beta chains sequenced from one sample in a study of T cells in Graves' hyperthyroidism and ophthalmopathy. RNA transcripts served as the template for amplifying TCR beta CDR3 regions. In the first-round RT-PCR of the TCR CDR3, the HTBI primer set was used. MiXCR, run by TCRdb on the multiplex PCR reads, gives a single entry per CDR3 protein. This table has 250,000 to 300,000 distinct CDR3 sequences, 12% to 15% appearing once. The material sequenced was blood. The source of these receptors is a woman in her forties with Graves' hyperthyroidism.

Many counts were recorded for this clonotype. The chain joins TRBV30 to TRBJ1-4; no definite D call. Per germline, CDR1 GTSNPN and CDR2 SVGIG (reference sequence). CDR3 length: 13 amino acids. V dropped 2 bases and J dropped 5 bases, with 9 bases sitting between them. The CDR3 is CAWSRVRNEKLFF. In DNA, the CDR3 is TGTGCCTGGAGTAGGGTACGGAATGAAAAACTGTTTTTT.

This clonotype turned up a few times. This rearrangement joins TRBV28 to TRBJ1-2, with 7 bases aligning to TRBD1. The germline V gene has CDR1 MDHEN and CDR2 SYDVKM. The J segment lost 4 bases and the V segment lost 10 bases, leaving 9 bases of the junction unmatched. CDR3 length equals 13 residues. CDR3 DNA sequence: TGTGCCACCAGACAGGGTTTGGGCTATGGCTACACCTTC. Protein: CATRQGLGYGYTF.

This clonotype occurred many times. This sequence joins TRBV27 and TRBJ1-1; 9 bases are shared with TRBD1. The CDR3 covers 13 residues. In germline, CDR1 is MNHEY, CDR2 SMNVEV (reference sequence). V shed 4 bases and J 7 bases; nucleotides not matched to a gene: 4. CDR3 protein: CASSWDREGEAFF. CDR3 DNA: TGTGCCAGCAGTTGGGACAGGGAGGGTGAAGCTTTCTTT.

Ten or more counts support this clonotype. The chain carries TRBV7-3 and TRBJ2-7; D gene uncertain. V was clipped by 1 base and J by 5 bases, with 12 bases between them. The V gene's germline CDR1 is SGHTA and CDR2 FQGTGA. The CDR3 loop spans 14 amino acids. CDR3 bases: TGTGCCAGCAGCTTAAAGGCAGGACCCGACGAGCAGTACTTC. It is translated as CASSLKAGPDEQYF.

This clonotype has at least ten counts. The chain combines TRBV6-1 with TRBJ1-1, with 9 bases matching TRBD1. CDR3 length: 11 residues. V was clipped by 3 bases and J by 10 bases; unmatched bases: 0. CDR1 and CDR2 from the germline V gene are MNHNS and SASEGT. The CDR3 sequence: CASSEGQGAFF. CDR3 bases: TGTGCCAGCAGTGAGGGACAGGGAGCTTTCTTT.